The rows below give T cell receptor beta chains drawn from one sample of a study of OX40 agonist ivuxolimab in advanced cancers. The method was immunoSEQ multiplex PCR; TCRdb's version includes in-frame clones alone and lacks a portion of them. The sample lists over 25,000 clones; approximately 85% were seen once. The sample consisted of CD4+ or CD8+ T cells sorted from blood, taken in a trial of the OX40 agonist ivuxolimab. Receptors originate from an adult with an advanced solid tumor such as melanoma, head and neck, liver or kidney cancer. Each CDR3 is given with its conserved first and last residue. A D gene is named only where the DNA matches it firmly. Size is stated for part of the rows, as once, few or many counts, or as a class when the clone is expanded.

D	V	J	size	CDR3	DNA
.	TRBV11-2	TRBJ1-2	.	CASSLPGMNGYTF	TGTGCCAGCAGCTTGCCGGGAATGAATGGCTACACCTTC
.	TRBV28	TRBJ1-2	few	CASSLQGQPDYGYTF	TGTGCCAGCAGTTTACAGGGCCAACCCGACTATGGCTACACCTTC
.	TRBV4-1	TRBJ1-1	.	CASSLFTGINAEAFF	TGCGCCAGCAGCTTGTTCACAGGAATTAACGCTGAAGCTTTCTTT
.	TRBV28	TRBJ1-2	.	CASSTPGVFFGYTF	TGTGCCAGCAGTACTCCAGGGGTTTTTTTCGGCTACACCTTC
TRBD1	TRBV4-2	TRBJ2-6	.	CASSQPDRAGANVLTF	TGTGCCAGCAGCCAACCGGACAGGGCTGGGGCCAACGTCCTGACTTTC
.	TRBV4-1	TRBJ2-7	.	CASSQVRGFHEQYF	TGCGCCAGCAGCCAAGTTCGCGGGTTCCACGAGCAGTACTTC
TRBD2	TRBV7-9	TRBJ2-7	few	CASSGEAGDWEQYF	TGTGCCAGCAGCGGTGAGGCGGGAGACTGGGAGCAGTACTTC
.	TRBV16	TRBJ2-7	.	CASSQFGDKDGEQYF	TGTGCCAGCAGCCAATTCGGGGACAAAGACGGGGAGCAGTACTTC
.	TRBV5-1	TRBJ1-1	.	CTSSLWGKNTEAFF	TGCACCAGCAGCTTGTGGGGCAAGAACACTGAAGCTTTCTTT
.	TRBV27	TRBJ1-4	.	CASSLKGGEKLFF	TGTGCCAGCAGTTTGAAGGGAGGTGAAAAACTGTTTTTT